The rows below give T cell receptor beta chains drawn from one sample of a study of cytomegalovirus exposure and HLA in healthy donors. Profiling relied on immunoSEQ multiplex PCR, and the TCRdb table lists in-frame clones only, not all of them. The sample records about 80,000 clones, approximately 60% being singletons. Input material: PBMCs. These TCRs come from a male donor in good health and CMV-seropositive. The CDR3 runs from the conserved cysteine through the conserved F or W. Fields, in order: J gene, clone size, V gene, D gene, CDR3 protein, CDR3 DNA. The D gene is left open where the match is weak. Clone size is shown for a subset of rows, as once, few, many or a class of expanded clone.

J: TRBJ2-3
size: -
V: TRBV19
D: TRBD1
CDR3: CASTDRSSTDTQYF
DNA: TGTGCCAGTACGGACAGGTCTAGCACAGATACGCAGTATTTT

J: TRBJ1-1
size: few
V: TRBV5-1
D: -
CDR3: CASSLDGGLGTEAFF
DNA: TGCGCCAGCAGCTTGGACGGGGGGCTGGGCACTGAAGCTTTCTTT

J: TRBJ1-1
size: -
V: TRBV6-5
D: -
CDR3: CASSWGDDEAFF
DNA: TGTGCCAGCAGTTGGGGGGACGACGAAGCTTTCTTT

J: TRBJ1-2
size: -
V: TRBV6-5
D: -
CDR3: CASSYGRDYGYTF
DNA: TGTGCCAGCAGTTACGGGCGGGACTATGGCTACACCTTC

J: TRBJ2-3
size: few
V: TRBV4-1
D: TRBD1
CDR3: CASGDSILTDTQYF
DNA: TGCGCCAGCGGGGACAGTATCCTCACAGATACGCAGTATTTT

J: TRBJ2-3
size: -
V: TRBV9
D: TRBD2
CDR3: CASIPIPTSGAADTQYF
DNA: TGTGCCAGCATTCCCATCCCCACTAGCGGGGCGGCAGATACGCAGTATTTT

J: TRBJ1-5
size: few
V: TRBV28
D: TRBD1
CDR3: CASTGTGRSQPQHF
DNA: TGTGCCAGCACCGGGACAGGGAGGAGTCAGCCCCAGCATTTT

J: TRBJ2-7
size: -
V: TRBV29-1
D: TRBD1
CDR3: CSARDRPYEQYF
DNA: TGCAGCGCAAGGGACAGACCCTACGAGCAGTACTTC

J: TRBJ1-4
size: -
V: TRBV6-5
D: -
CDR3: CSSSSPQQGSEKLFF
DNA: TGTTCCAGCAGTTCCCCTCAGCAGGGGAGTGAAAAACTGTTTTTT

J: TRBJ2-3
size: -
V: TRBV29-1
D: -
CDR3: CSVDGGDTQYF
DNA: TGCAGCGTTGACGGAGGGGATACGCAGTATTTT

J: TRBJ2-5
size: few
V: TRBV2
D: TRBD1
CDR3: CASSPDRGRRETQYF
DNA: TGTGCCAGCAGTCCCGACAGGGGGAGACGGGAGACCCAGTACTTC

J: TRBJ1-2
size: few
V: TRBV6-1
D: TRBD1
CDR3: CASKKGQGIGYGYTF
DNA: TGTGCCAGCAAAAAGGGACAGGGGATTGGCTATGGCTACACCTTC